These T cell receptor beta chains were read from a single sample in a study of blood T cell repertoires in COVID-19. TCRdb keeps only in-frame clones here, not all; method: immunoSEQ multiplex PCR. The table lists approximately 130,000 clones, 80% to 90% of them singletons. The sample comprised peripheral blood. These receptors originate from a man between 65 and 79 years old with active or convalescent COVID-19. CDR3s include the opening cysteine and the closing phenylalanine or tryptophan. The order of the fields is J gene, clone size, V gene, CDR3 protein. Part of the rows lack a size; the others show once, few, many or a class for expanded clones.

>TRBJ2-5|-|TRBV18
CASSPPSLASQYQETQYF
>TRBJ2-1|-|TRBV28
CASSSGDFAGNEQFF
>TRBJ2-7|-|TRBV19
CASSRDRGDYEQYF
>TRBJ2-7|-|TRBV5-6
CASSLYAGYEQYF
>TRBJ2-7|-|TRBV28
CASRRQGAITYEQYF
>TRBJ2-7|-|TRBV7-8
CASSLERGEQYF
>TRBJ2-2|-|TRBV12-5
CASLQGARGELFF
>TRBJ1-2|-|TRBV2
CASKDNNYGYTF
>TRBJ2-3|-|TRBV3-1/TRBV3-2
CASSIRLAGVTDTQYF
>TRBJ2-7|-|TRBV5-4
CASSRTTGLSSYEQYF
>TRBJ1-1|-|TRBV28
CASSPPDRGFAEAFF
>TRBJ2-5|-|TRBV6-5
CASSSTGGETQYF
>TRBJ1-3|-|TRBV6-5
CASSSQFGSGNTIYF
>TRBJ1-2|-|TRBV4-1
CASSQDYSAASGYTF
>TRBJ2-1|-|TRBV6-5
CAITDRDNEQFF
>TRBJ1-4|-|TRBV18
CASSPGRQAEKLFF
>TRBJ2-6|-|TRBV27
CASSLAAGASGANVLTF
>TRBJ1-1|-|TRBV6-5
CASSHRGLGTEAFF
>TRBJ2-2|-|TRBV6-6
CASTSGHTGELFF
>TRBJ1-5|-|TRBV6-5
CASNRGWVGNQPQHF
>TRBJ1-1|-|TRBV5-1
CASSLTGNTEAFF
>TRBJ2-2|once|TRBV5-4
CASSSNLRGGTGELFF
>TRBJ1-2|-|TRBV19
CASSLDRDYGYTF
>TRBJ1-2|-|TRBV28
CASRTGLVYGYTF
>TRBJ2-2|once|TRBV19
CASTTGVSAGELFF
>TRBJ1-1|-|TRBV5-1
CASSVWEYTEAFF
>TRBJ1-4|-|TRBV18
CASSPGQGHEKLFF
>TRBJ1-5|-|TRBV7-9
CASSRSGQGMSNQPQHF
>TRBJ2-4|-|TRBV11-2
CASSLGAPGSHYF
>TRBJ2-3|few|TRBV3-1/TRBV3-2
CASSQAADFTDTQYF
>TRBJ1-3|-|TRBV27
CASGRVSGNTIYF